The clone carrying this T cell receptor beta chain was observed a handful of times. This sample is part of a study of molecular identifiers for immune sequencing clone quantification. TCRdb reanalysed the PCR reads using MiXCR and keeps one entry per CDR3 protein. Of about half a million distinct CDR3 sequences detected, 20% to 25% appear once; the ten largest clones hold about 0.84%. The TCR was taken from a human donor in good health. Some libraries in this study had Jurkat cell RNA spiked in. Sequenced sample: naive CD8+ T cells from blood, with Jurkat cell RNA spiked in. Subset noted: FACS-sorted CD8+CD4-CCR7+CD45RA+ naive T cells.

The CDR3 coding sequence is TGTGCCAGTAGTGAAGGCACGACAGGGGCCTCGGGTCCCCAGCATTTT. Its protein product is CASSEGTTGASGPQHF. J is TRBJ1-5 and V is TRBV19, with TRBD1 matching over 8 bases. CDR1 LNHDA and CDR2 SQIVND come from the germline V gene (reference sequence). With V trimmed by 5 bases and J by 10 bases, 16 bases remained unmatched. The CDR3 covers 16 residues. Complete variable domain (other parts from reference TRBV19 and TRBJ1-5): DGGITQSPKYLFRKEGQNVTLSCEQNLNHDAMYWYRQDPGQGLRLIYYSQIVNDFQKGDIAEGYSVSREKKESFPLTVTSAQKNPTAFYLCASSEGTTGASGPQHFGDGTRLSIL.